What follows are 3 T cell receptor beta chains derived from one specimen sequenced in a study. TCRdb re-analysed the 5' RACE reads in MiXCR, keeping a single row per CDR3 protein. The table has more than 55,000 distinct CDR3 sequences, approximately 27% seen once. Cells sorted as Tregs were CD4+, CD25+ and CD127-/low. The sample comprised tumor-infiltrating Tregs sorted from the breast tumor. All receptors come from a female donor with breast cancer.

Details on this clonotype: One end of the junction fails to match germline, which may point to a read error. The chain is built from TRBV20-1 and TRBJ1-5; D ambiguous. This CDR3 has 16 amino acids. Germline V gene lookup returns CDR1 DFQATT and CDR2 SNEGSKA (reference sequence). The CDR3 sequence is CSAGDQRAFSNQPQHF. CDR3 in DNA: TGCAGTGCTGGAGATCAGAGAGCATTTAGCAATCAGCCCCAGCATTTT.

The gene calls are TRBV29-1 and TRBJ2-7, with D perhaps TRBD2 (5 bases). The germline V and J ends were trimmed by 7 bases and 3 bases, with 10 bases remaining between them. The germline V gene encodes CDR1 SQVTM and CDR2 ANQGSEA. The CDR3 runs 11 residues. Here the CDR3 DNA reads TGCAGCGCTCCCGGGGTCTACGAGCAGTACTTC. Protein: CSAPGVYEQYF.

This clonotype has more than one count but fewer than ten. This sequence joins TRBV7-2 and TRBJ2-3, with D perhaps TRBD2 (6 bases). This CDR3 has 13 residues. Trimming shortened V by 3 bases and J by 6 bases, and 10 bases separated the two germline ends. The V gene's germline CDR1 is SGHTA and CDR2 FQGNSA. The CDR3 bases are TGTGCCAGCAGCTTCCGGGAGTTGGATACGCAGTATTTT. Amino acids: CASSFRELDTQYF.